This T cell receptor beta chain originates from a study of identical twins. This clonotype has at least ten counts. No antigen is known for it. TCRdb recomputed calls from the 5' RACE reads with MiXCR, one row per CDR3 protein. The sample has about 890,000 distinct CDR3 sequences; 10% to 15% are singletons. General study findings and limits: Compared with unrelated sharing, twin-shared out-of-frame alpha sequences had more low-probability sequences. Model-predicted out-of-frame TCR alpha sharing fell below observed values in monozygotic twins.

Trimming pared 3 bases from V and 4 bases from J, leaving 7 bases between. The CDR3 consists of 13 residues. Another study also made use of these data, one on yellow fever vaccine responses in identical twins.

The chain employs TRBV12-3 or TRBV12-4 and TRBJ1-5; D remains unclear. The sequence was obtained from a woman younger than 35 in good health. Sample: PBMCs. CDR3 DNA: TGTGCCAGCAGTTTGGAAGAGAATCAGCCCCAGCATTTT. This sequence encodes CASSLEENQPQHF.